This T cell receptor beta chain originates from a study of blood T cell repertoires in COVID-19. Study background: PBMCs, B-cell-depleted T cells, or T cells were the source of the cDNA or gDNA that made up the material.

Generated by immunoSEQ multiplex PCR, the TCRdb table keeps only in-frame clones and is missing some. The sample carries 240,000 or so clones, around 90% recorded once. With 2 bases clipped from V and 11 bases from J, the junction kept 11 bases outside the gene matches. The CDR3 loop spans 14 amino acids. Germline assignment: CDR1 SGHVS and CDR2 FQNEAQ. The sequencing sample was made of peripheral blood. The chain combines TRBV7-8 with TRBJ1-1; TRBD1 matches at 7 bases. The clonotype originates from a woman in her 70s with active or convalescent COVID-19. In nucleotides, the CDR3 is TGTGCCAGCAGCTTACCAGGGGGGCCCGGTGGGGCTTTCTTT. Translation gives CASSLPGGPGGAFF.